What follows are 24 T cell receptor beta chains derived from one specimen sequenced in a study of Ad26.COV2.S vaccination and SARS-CoV-2 variants. TCRdb's table, derived via immunoSEQ multiplex PCR, lists solely in-frame clones and lacks some. The data contain 440,000 or so clones, about 90% of them seen just once; the ten biggest clones take up roughly 4.3%. The sample's treatment: around 19 received Ad26.COV2.S at low or high dose, single or two shots; 5 received placebo; per-sample allocation not given. The samples date from day 63 after the first vaccine or placebo injection. Material: peripheral blood, obtained in a trial of Ad26.COV2.S vaccine versus placebo. These receptors originate from a person between 18 and 60 years old who received the Ad26.COV2.S COVID-19 vaccine or a placebo.

The chain is built from TRBV3-1 (or the pseudogene TRBV3-2) and TRBJ2-5; D gene ambiguous. Trimming left V 6 bases short and J 0 bases short, with 8 bases between. The CDR3 contains 13 residues. Germline CDR1 is LGHDT and CDR2 is YNNKEL (reference sequence). The CDR3 DNA reads TGTGCCAGCAGGAAGGAGAACCAAGAGACCCAGTACTTC. It codes for CASRKENQETQYF.

Only one count was recorded for this clone. A read error may produce the germline difference seen at one junction end. V usage is TRBV7-7 and J usage is TRBJ2-5; 9 bases line up with TRBD2. The CDR3 has 16 amino acids. Germline V CDR1 and CDR2: SSHAT, FNYEAQ (reference sequence). CDR3 DNA sequence: TGTGCTAGCAGCTTAGTAACGGCGGGAGGGCAAGAGACCCAGTACTTC. Its protein is CASSLVTAGGQETQYF.

V is TRBV19 and J is TRBJ2-1, with 7 positions matching TRBD2. Germline V gene data show CDR1 as LNHDA and CDR2 as SQIVND (reference sequence). With V trimmed by 3 bases and J by 12 bases, 11 bases remained unmatched. This CDR3 has 14 residues. The chain's CDR3 is CASSIEASGKGQFF. The CDR3 DNA follows: TGTGCCAGTAGTATTGAGGCTAGCGGAAAAGGGCAGTTCTTC. The full variable domain, completed using reference TRBV19 and TRBJ2-1, is DGGITQSPKYLFRKEGQNVTLSCEQNLNHDAMYWYRQDPGQGLRLIYYSQIVNDFQKGDIAEGYSVSREKKESFPLTVTSAQKNPTAFYLCASSIEASGKGQFFGPGTRLTVL.

The chain combines TRBV11-3 with TRBJ2-1, with a tentative D call TRBD2 (6 bases). In germline, CDR1 is SGHNT, CDR2 YENEEA. Trimming took off 6 bases at V and 5 bases at J, with 17 bases between the two ends. There are 15 residues in the CDR3. The CDR3 sequence is CASSQGAGLNNEQFF. The CDR3 coding sequence is TGTGCCAGCAGTCAAGGGGCGGGGTTAAACAATGAGCAGTTCTTC.

This clone turned up a few times. The chain is built from TRBV3-1 (or the pseudogene TRBV3-2) and TRBJ2-3; no clear D. The CDR3 spans 14 residues. Germline CDR1 and CDR2: LGHDT and YNNKEL (reference sequence). V lost 3 bases and J lost 1, with 8 bases in between. CDR3 region: CASSHSLGTDTQYF. CDR3 DNA sequence: TGTGCCAGCAGCCATAGTTTGGGCACAGATACGCAGTATTTT.

The chain joins TRBV18 to TRBJ2-7; possible D gene TRBD2, 5 bases. This CDR3 comprises 13 residues. The V end lost 3 bases, the J end lost 3 bases, and 9 bases lay between the germline ends. CDR1 KGHSH and CDR2 LQKENI come from the germline V gene. Written as DNA, the CDR3 is TGTGCCAGCTCACCGGGAGTAGGCTACGAGCAGTACTTC. Amino acid sequence: CASSPGVGYEQYF.

The chain combines TRBV7-9 with TRBJ2-7, with 11 bases lining up with TRBD2. V lost 2 bases, J lost 1 base, and 13 bases stayed unmatched. Per germline, CDR1 SEHNR and CDR2 FQNEAQ (reference sequence). The CDR3 runs to 19 residues. CDR3 nucleotide sequence: TGTGCCAGCAGCTTATCCGGGATAGCGGGAGGGCAGGCGTCCTACGAGCAGTACTTC. Residues: CASSLSGIAGGQASYEQYF.

V gene TRBV29-1 combines with J gene TRBJ1-2, with D maybe TRBD1 (6 bases). CDR1 is SQVTM and CDR2 is ANQGSEA in the germline V gene. The CDR3 extends over 15 amino acids. Deletions cut 2 bases from V and 0 bases from J, with 13 bases between. CDR3 in DNA: TGCAGCGTTGAACTCCGGGGGCATCCTAACTATGGCTACACCTTC. Residues: CSVELRGHPNYGYTF. The variable domain in full, with the rest retrieved from reference TRBV29-1 and TRBJ1-2, is SAVISQKPSRDICQRGTSLTIQCQVDSQVTMMFWYRQQPGQSLTLIATANQGSEATYESGFVIDKFPISRPNLTFSTLTVSNMSPEDSSIYLCSVELRGHPNYGYTFGSGTRLTVV.

This clone occurred a few times. This chain's CDR3 is CASSIEAFGGGRTMNTEAFF. The CDR3 nucleotides read TGTGCCAGTAGTATAGAGGCTTTCGGTGGGGGACGGACAATGAACACTGAAGCTTTCTTT. V is TRBV19 and J is TRBJ1-1; D may be TRBD1 (5 bases). The germline V gene has CDR1 LNHDA and CDR2 SQIVND (reference sequence). The germline V and J ends were trimmed by 0 bases and 0 bases, with 23 bases remaining between them. The CDR3 loop spans 20 amino acids.

This rearrangement joins TRBV9 to TRBJ2-3; 13 nucleotides agree with TRBD2. The CDR3 spans 18 residues. V shed 4 bases, J shed 4 bases, and the junction held 12 bases outside the gene matches. CDR1 is SGDLS and CDR2 is YYNGEE in the germline V gene. Written as DNA, the CDR3 is TGTGCCAGCAGCCCAAGACTAGCGGGAGGCCTTCTTCCAGATACGCAGTATTTT. Its translation is CASSPRLAGGLLPDTQYF.

The V and J genes are TRBV5-4 and TRBJ2-6; a weak D match, TRBD1 (6 bases). There are 15 residues in the CDR3. The V end lost 4 bases, the J end lost 1 base, and 9 bases lay between the germline ends. The germline CDR1 and CDR2 sequences are SGHNT and YYREEE (reference sequence). The CDR3: CASSRDRSGANVLTF. Written as DNA, the CDR3 is TGTGCCAGCAGCCGAGACAGGTCTGGGGCCAACGTCCTGACTTTC.

This clone was found a few times. CDR3 bases: TGTGCCAGCAGTTTGATGCCCGGGGGGGAGACCCAGTACTTC. Protein product: CASSLMPGGETQYF. The chain has TRBV27 and TRBJ2-5; 7 bases fit TRBD2. Trimming removed 3 bases from V and 5 bases from J; junction bases left unmatched: 6. The length of the CDR3 is 14 residues. Germline V lookup: CDR1 MNHEY, CDR2 SMNVEV (reference sequence).

The chain employs TRBV4-2 and TRBJ2-2, with TRBD2 matching 8 bases. This CDR3 contains 16 residues. Trimming at V came to 3 bases and at J to 4 bases, leaving 7 bases not matched to a gene. CDR1 is LGHNA and CDR2 is YNFKEQ in the germline V gene. The CDR3 DNA follows: TGTGCCAGCAGCCACGACCCGGGGGGGGGCACCGGGGAGCTGTTTTTT. Its translation is CASSHDPGGGTGELFF.

This chain uses TRBV7-2 with TRBJ1-4, with a possible D match to TRBD1 (5 bases). The V gene lost 0 bases and the J gene lost 7 bases, with 9 bases spanning the gap. The CDR3 loop spans 14 amino acids. Germline CDR1 SGHTA, CDR2 FQGNSA. This chain's CDR3 is CASSLAGGGEKLFF. In DNA, the CDR3 is TGTGCCAGCAGCTTAGCGGGGGGGGGTGAAAAACTGTTTTTT.

The chain recombines TRBV2 with TRBJ2-3, with TRBD2 identical over 13 bases. V shed 11 bases and J 9 bases; nucleotides not matched to a gene: 11. This CDR3 is 14 amino acids long. In germline, CDR1 is SNHLY, CDR2 FYNNEI. The CDR3 sequence is CAGKGGTSGTTQYF. The DNA for the CDR3 is TGTGCCGGTAAAGGAGGGACTAGCGGGACGACGCAGTATTTT.

The chain joins TRBV5-1 to TRBJ2-5; 14 nucleotides line up with TRBD2. V was pared by 4 bases and J by 0 bases, with 8 bases of the junction left unmatched. The germline gives CDR1 SGHRS, CDR2 YFSETQ. The CDR3 spans 18 residues. The CDR3 loop is CASSVGLAGAGDQETQYF. The CDR3 DNA is TGCGCCAGCAGCGTGGGACTAGCGGGAGCTGGGGACCAAGAGACCCAGTACTTC.

This rearrangement joins TRBV7-2 to TRBJ2-6; 11 positions agree with TRBD2. The CDR3 contains 17 residues. Per germline, CDR1 SGHTA and CDR2 FQGNSA. V was pared by 7 bases and J by 2 bases, with 7 bases of the junction left unmatched. CDR3 in amino acids: CASTLLAGVTGANVLTF. The CDR3 DNA reads as TGTGCCAGCACCCTACTAGCGGGAGTGACTGGGGCCAACGTCCTGACTTTC.

The chain has TRBV5-4 and TRBJ2-1; D may be TRBD1 (6 bases). The CDR3 is made up of 13 amino acids. Between the trimmed V and J ends, which lost 4 bases and 9 bases, there was a span of 14 bases. Looked up from germline, CDR1 is SGHNT and CDR2 is YYREEE (reference sequence). The CDR3 is CASSISTGFEQFF. The CDR3, as DNA: TGTGCCAGCAGCATTTCAACAGGGTTTGAGCAGTTCTTC.

The chain is built from TRBV10-3 and TRBJ2-1; TRBD1 or TRBD2 may be the D gene (6 bases each). Deletions cut 6 bases from V and 10 bases from J, with 16 bases between. From germline, CDR1 is ENHRY and CDR2 SYGVKD. This CDR3 has 13 residues. In nucleotides, the CDR3 is TGTGCCATCAGAATAGCGGAAGACAGGGAGCAGTTCTTC. Translation gives CAIRIAEDREQFF.

This clone was recorded once. The chain joins TRBV7-8 to TRBJ1-3, with D perhaps matching TRBD1 (6 bases). The CDR3 length is 17 residues. V gave up 2 bases and J gave up 2 bases, with 16 bases separating them. The germline V gene has CDR1 SGHVS and CDR2 FQNEAQ. The CDR3 DNA reads as TGTGCCAGCAGCTTACTGAAGGGGGTTTACACTGGAAACACCATATATTTT. Translating it yields CASSLLKGVYTGNTIYF.

The chain links TRBV27 to TRBJ2-3; TRBD2 matches 10 bases. The ends lost 4 bases at V and 1 base at J; junction bases unmatched: 2. The length of the CDR3 is 15 residues. The germline V gene has CDR1 MNHEY and CDR2 SMNVEV (reference sequence). The CDR3 nucleotides read TGTGCCAGCAGTTCGCTAGCGGGGGGCACAGATACGCAGTATTTT. This sequence encodes CASSSLAGGTDTQYF.

V gene TRBV6-1 combines with J gene TRBJ1-1; D is uncertain. CDR3 length: 16 residues. The V and J ends lost 4 bases and 8 bases respectively, with 23 bases between them. Germline CDR1 and CDR2: MNHNS and SASEGT. The CDR3: CASSVQYRLGSDEAFF. The CDR3 region has the DNA TGTGCCAGCAGTGTCCAATATAGGCTGGGGAGCGACGAAGCTTTCTTT.

This clone was observed a handful of times. This chain uses TRBV15 with TRBJ2-5; D uncertain. Per the germline V gene, CDR1 is LNHNV and CDR2 is YYDKDF (reference sequence). The CDR3 loop spans 15 amino acids. V gave up 0 bases and J gave up 0 bases, with 8 bases separating them. This CDR3 reads CATSRDRGYQETQYF. In DNA, the CDR3 is TGTGCCACCAGCAGAGATCGTGGCTACCAAGAGACCCAGTACTTC. Based on the CDR3 plus reference TRBV15 and TRBJ2-5, the full variable domain is DAMVIQNPRYQVTQFGKPVTLSCSQTLNHNVMYWYQQKSSQAPKLLFHYYDKDFNNEADTPDNFQSRRPNTSFCFLDIRSPGLGDTAMYLCATSRDRGYQETQYFGPGTRLLVL.

Worth noting for this clone: One junction end disagrees with the germline gene, perhaps due to a read error. CDR3 amino acids: CSVEGQLGHNEQFF. In nucleotides, the CDR3 is TGCAGCGTCGAAGGACAGCTAGGCCACAATGAGCAGTTCTTC. The chain combines TRBV29-1 with TRBJ2-1; a weak D match, TRBD1 (6 bases). Germline CDR1 reads SQVTM; CDR2 reads ANQGSEA. This CDR3 region has 14 residues.